This T cell receptor (beta chain) was recorded in a study of T-cell memory formation after mild COVID-19. Findings of the study overall: A second wave of clones peaked on day 37, and their SARS-CoV-2 specificity went unconfirmed.

This clonotype appeared a few times. Its antigen is unidentified. The CDR3 totals 15 residues. Trimming took 3 bases from V and 3 from J, leaving 9 bases between them. TCRdb independently ran MiXCR on the 5' RACE reads; one entry per CDR3 protein. The data contain 300,000 to 400,000 distinct CDR3 sequences, approximately 16% of them singletons. The chain carries TRBV12-3 or TRBV12-4 and TRBJ1-6, with no clear D. The sample taken for sequencing was PBMCs or a T cell subset sorted from them (not recorded which). The sequence was obtained from a man between 18 and 35 years old who had mild COVID-19 (a few samples of this study predate the infection). Cell type and time point are not known. The CDR3 sequence is CASSFCPCYNSPLHF. The DNA of the CDR3 is TGTGCCAGCAGTTTTTGCCCCTGCTATAATTCACCCCTCCACTTT.